This is a list of T cell receptor beta chains from one sample in a study of control samples from healthy donors and cancer patients. The data were produced by immunoSEQ multiplex PCR, yet TCRdb's version contains in-frame clones alone and is incomplete. Among some 66,000 clones, over 75% were seen once, and the ten largest hold roughly 6%. The source material was blood. These receptors originate from a man between 40 and 49 years old in good health. CDR3s include the opening cysteine and the closing phenylalanine or tryptophan. Fields, in order: V gene, D gene, clone size, J gene, CDR3 protein, CDR3 DNA. D genes are given only for firm matches. Clone size is given for some rows only: seen once, a few or many times, or a class if the clone is expanded.

>TRBV29-1|.|.|TRBJ1-5
CSARQEAGQPQHF
TGCAGCGCCCGGCAAGAGGCGGGTCAGCCCCAGCATTTT
>TRBV2|.|.|TRBJ1-2
CASISRDEGYAGYTF
TGTGCCAGCATAAGCCGAGACGAGGGGTATGCTGGCTACACCTTC
>TRBV13|.|.|TRBJ2-1
CASSLGRDIRVF
TGTGCCAGCAGCTTAGGCCGGGACATAAGGGTCTTC
>TRBV7-3|.|few|TRBJ1-6
CASSLTGVPRDSPLHF
TGTGCCAGCAGCTTAACGGGGGTACCACGCGATTCACCCCTCCACTTT
>TRBV10-3|.|.|TRBJ1-1
CAISERIMNTEAFF
TGTGCCATCAGTGAACGGATAATGAACACTGAAGCTTTCTTT
>TRBV3-1/TRBV3-2|TRBD1|.|TRBJ1-5
CASSPWTGVNQPQHF
TGTGCCAGCAGCCCCTGGACAGGGGTCAATCAGCCCCAGCATTTT
>TRBV28|.|.|TRBJ1-3
CASTSGASGNTIYF
TGTGCCAGCACCTCTGGGGCCTCTGGAAACACCATATATTTT
>TRBV6-2/TRBV6-3|.|.|TRBJ2-7
CASSYVGPSDEQYF
TGTGCCAGCAGTTACGTGGGTCCCTCGGACGAGCAGTACTTC
>TRBV24-1|.|.|TRBJ2-3
CATSDDGPTDTQYF
TGTGCCACCAGTGACGATGGACCCACAGATACGCAGTATTTT
>TRBV7-7|.|.|TRBJ2-3
CASSLSGLPTDTQYF
TGTGCTAGCAGCTTAAGCGGCCTTCCCACAGATACGCAGTATTTT
>TRBV7-9|.|once|TRBJ2-1
CASSLESGFLNNEQFF
TGTGCCAGCAGCTTAGAATCCGGGTTTCTAAACAATGAGCAGTTCTTC
>TRBV9|.|.|TRBJ2-7
CASSVEDYYEQYF
TGTGCCAGCAGCGTCGAGGACTACTACGAGCAGTACTTC
>TRBV27|TRBD1|.|TRBJ1-4
CASSPDRGRFLLFF
TGTGCCAGCAGCCCGGACAGGGGGCGGTTTTTGCTGTTTTTT
>TRBV7-2|.|.|TRBJ1-6
CASSSRRGAYNSPLHF
TGTGCCAGCAGCTCGAGACGAGGGGCCTATAATTCACCCCTCCACTTT
>TRBV7-3|TRBD1|.|TRBJ2-2
CASSLSFRQGSFPGELFF
TGTGCCAGCAGCCTGTCGTTCCGACAGGGTTCATTCCCCGGGGAGCTGTTTTTT
>TRBV2|.|.|TRBJ2-5
CASRGTPGETQYF
TGTGCCAGCAGGGGGACTCCTGGGGAGACCCAGTACTTC
>TRBV7-2|TRBD2|.|TRBJ2-1
CASSLVSGGYNEQFF
TGTGCCAGCAGCTTAGTTAGCGGGGGTTACAATGAGCAGTTCTTC
>TRBV19|.|.|TRBJ1-2
CASSIDGTGGYTF
TGTGCCAGTAGTATAGATGGTACAGGAGGCTACACCTTC
>TRBV5-6|.|.|TRBJ2-7
CASSFRPGESSYEQYF
TGTGCCAGCAGCTTTCGACCGGGTGAGAGCTCCTACGAGCAGTACTTC
>TRBV11-3|.|.|TRBJ1-2
CASSLERVGGYTF
TGTGCCAGCAGCTTAGAAAGGGTTGGCGGCTACACCTTC
>TRBV15|TRBD2|.|TRBJ2-7
CATSGAGGLNEQYF
TGTGCCACCAGCGGAGCGGGAGGGTTAAACGAGCAGTACTTC
>TRBV30|TRBD1|once|TRBJ1-1
CAWVRGQWTEAFF
TGTGCCTGGGTGAGGGGGCAATGGACTGAAGCTTTCTTT
>TRBV12-3/TRBV12-4|.|once|TRBJ2-2
CASSLQGAGELFF
TGTGCCAGCAGTTTACAGGGAGCCGGGGAGCTGTTTTTT
>TRBV3-1/TRBV3-2|.|.|TRBJ2-7
CASSPYSDPSSYEQYF
TGTGCCAGCAGCCCCTATAGCGACCCGAGCTCCTACGAGCAGTACTTC
>TRBV6-2/TRBV6-3|.|.|TRBJ2-1
CASSRNSPGNEQFF
TGTGCCAGCAGCCGCAACTCGCCGGGGAATGAGCAGTTCTTC
>TRBV2|.|.|TRBJ1-5
CASSGTENQPQHF
TGTGCCAGCAGTGGGACAGAAAATCAGCCCCAGCATTTT
>TRBV12-5|TRBD1|.|TRBJ1-2
CASGFLGTGDYGYTF
TGTGCTAGTGGTTTTCTAGGGACAGGGGACTATGGCTACACCTTC
>TRBV5-6|.|.|TRBJ1-2
CASTLAASGNGYTF
TGTGCCAGCACCTTGGCGGCGTCGGGCAACGGCTACACCTTC
>TRBV10-1|.|.|TRBJ1-2
CASSESRPYGYTF
TGCGCCAGCAGTGAGTCACGACCCTATGGCTACACCTTC
>TRBV27|.|.|TRBJ2-2
CASSLAWNTGELFF
TGTGCCAGCAGTTTGGCGTGGAACACCGGGGAGCTGTTTTTT
>TRBV19|.|.|TRBJ2-7
CASSPRTSPLSYEQYF
TGTGCCAGTAGTCCGAGGACTTCCCCCCTCTCCTACGAGCAGTACTTC
>TRBV29-1|.|.|TRBJ2-3
CSVIQGSVTDTQYF
TGCAGCGTTATACAGGGAAGTGTCACAGATACGCAGTATTTT
>TRBV2|.|.|TRBJ2-1
CASKYTEMSSYNEQFF
TGTGCCAGCAAATACACAGAAATGAGCTCCTACAATGAGCAGTTCTTC
>TRBV6-5|.|.|TRBJ2-5
CASSIGQSQETQYF
TGTGCCAGCAGTATTGGACAGTCTCAAGAGACCCAGTACTTC
>TRBV5-5|TRBD1|.|TRBJ1-1
CASSLGQGGARAFF
TGTGCCAGCAGCTTGGGACAGGGGGGGGCGAGAGCTTTCTTT
>TRBV20-1|.|few|TRBJ1-1
CSADRGAEAFF
TGCAGTGCCGATAGGGGGGCCGAAGCTTTCTTT
>TRBV6-2/TRBV6-3|.|once|TRBJ1-6
CASSKGVSPLHF
TGTGCCAGCAGTAAAGGGGTTTCACCCCTCCACTTT
>TRBV13|TRBD2|.|TRBJ2-1
CASSPKRGGNNEQFF
TGTGCCAGCAGCCCAAAGCGGGGGGGCAACAATGAGCAGTTCTTC
>TRBV9|.|.|TRBJ1-1
CASSEAGRSYTEAFF
TGTGCCAGCAGCGAAGCGGGACGCTCTTACACTGAAGCTTTCTTT
>TRBV7-2|.|.|TRBJ2-7
CASSLALALYEQYF
TGTGCCAGCAGCTTAGCGCTGGCGCTCTACGAGCAGTACTTC
>TRBV30|.|few|TRBJ1-6
CAWRDLRGSPLHF
TGTGCCTGGAGAGACCTACGGGGATCACCCCTCCACTTT
>TRBV14|.|.|TRBJ1-2
CASSRSEFRGGLNGYTF
TGTGCCAGCAGCCGAAGTGAGTTCAGGGGAGGACTTAATGGCTACACCTTC
>TRBV29-1|TRBD1|once|TRBJ1-2
CSVTPLGTGNGYTF
TGCAGCGTTACCCCCCTCGGGACAGGGAATGGCTACACCTTC
>TRBV30|.|.|TRBJ2-7
CAWSGVFGEQYF
TGTGCCTGGAGTGGGGTGTTCGGCGAGCAGTACTTC
>TRBV5-5|.|.|TRBJ1-2
CASSPSASTNYGYTF
TGTGCCAGCAGCCCTTCCGCCAGCACCAACTATGGCTACACCTTC